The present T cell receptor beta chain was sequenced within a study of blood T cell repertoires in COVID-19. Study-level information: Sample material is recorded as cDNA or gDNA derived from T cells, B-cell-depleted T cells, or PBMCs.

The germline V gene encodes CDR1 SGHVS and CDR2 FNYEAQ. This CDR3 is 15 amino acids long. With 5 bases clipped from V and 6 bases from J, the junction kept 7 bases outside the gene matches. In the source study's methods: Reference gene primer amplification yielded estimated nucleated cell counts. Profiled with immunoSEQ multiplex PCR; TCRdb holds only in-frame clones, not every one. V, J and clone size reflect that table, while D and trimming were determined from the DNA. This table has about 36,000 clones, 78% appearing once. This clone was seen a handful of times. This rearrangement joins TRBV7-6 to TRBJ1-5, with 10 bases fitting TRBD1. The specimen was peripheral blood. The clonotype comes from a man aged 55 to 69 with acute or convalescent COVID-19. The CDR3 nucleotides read TGTGCCAGCAGCCGCGGGACAGGGGCCTTTCAGCCCCAGCATTTT. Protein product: CASSRGTGAFQPQHF.